This is a list of T cell receptor beta chains from one sample in a study of OX40 agonist ivuxolimab in advanced cancers. Profiling relied on immunoSEQ multiplex PCR, and the TCRdb table lists in-frame clones only, not all of them. Among about 52,000 clones listed, 90% to 95% were seen once. The source was CD4+ or CD8+ T cells sorted from blood, collected in a trial of the OX40 agonist ivuxolimab. The receptors originated from an adult with an advanced solid tumor such as melanoma, head and neck, liver or kidney cancer. Both conserved end residues are part of each CDR3. D genes are given only for firm matches. Clone size appears in some rows only: once, few, many, or a class for an expanded clone.

CDR3 | DNA | V | D | J | size
CASSREAGGKETQYF | TGTGCCAGCAGCCGGGAGGCGGGGGGAAAAGAGACCCAGTACTTC | TRBV7-8 | TRBD2 | TRBJ2-5 | .
CASSGRGPYEQYF | TGTGCCAGCAGTGGTCGGGGCCCCTACGAGCAGTACTTC | TRBV28 | . | TRBJ2-7 | .
CASSDVTLRNLTF | TGTGCCAGCAGTGACGTCACTCTAAGGAACCTGACTTTC | TRBV11-2 | . | TRBJ2-6 | .
CASSLTLVYAGVYTGELFF | TGTGCCAGCAGCTTAACGCTCGTATACGCAGGGGTTTACACCGGGGAGCTGTTTTTT | TRBV11-3 | . | TRBJ2-2 | once
CASSFRTGGTDTQYF | TGTGCCAGCAGTTTCCGGACAGGGGGCACAGATACGCAGTATTTT | TRBV6-6 | TRBD1 | TRBJ2-3 | .
CASSYSGGKLFF | TGTGCCAGCAGTTACAGCGGGGGAAAACTGTTTTTT | TRBV27 | . | TRBJ1-4 | .
CASSALRGWGTDTQYF | TGTGCCAGCAGCGCGTTACGGGGGTGGGGCACAGATACGCAGTATTTT | TRBV9 | . | TRBJ2-3 | .
CASSALGRGYEQYF | TGTGCCAGCAGTGCCTTGGGACGGGGCTACGAGCAGTACTTC | TRBV6-5 | . | TRBJ2-7 | .
CASSMGSYNEQFF | TGTGCCAGTAGTATGGGCTCTTACAATGAGCAGTTCTTC | TRBV19 | . | TRBJ2-1 | .
CASSFGQSYEQYF | TGCGCCAGCAGCTTCGGACAGTCCTACGAGCAGTACTTC | TRBV5-1 | . | TRBJ2-7 | few
CASRPQGAYEQYF | TGTGCCAGCAGGCCACAAGGGGCCTACGAGCAGTACTTC | TRBV6-5 | . | TRBJ2-7 | .
CASSLALILAGDTDTQYF | TGTGCCAGCAGCTTAGCGCTAATTCTAGCGGGAGACACAGATACGCAGTATTTT | TRBV7-9 | TRBD2 | TRBJ2-3 | .
CASSQVDSNEQFF | TGTGCCAGCAGCCAAGTCGATAGCAATGAGCAGTTCTTC | TRBV4-2 | . | TRBJ2-1 | .
CASRDRGSYEQYF | TGTGCCAGCAGGGACAGGGGTTCCTACGAGCAGTACTTC | TRBV6-1 | TRBD1 | TRBJ2-7 | .
CASSYSQTGGETQYF | TGTGCCAGCAGTTACTCTCAGACGGGAGGGGAGACCCAGTACTTC | TRBV6-5 | TRBD2 | TRBJ2-5 | .
CASSQAPSSGRSSSYEQYF | TGCGCCAGCAGCCAAGCCCCGTCCAGCGGGAGGAGCAGCTCCTACGAGCAGTACTTC | TRBV4-1 | TRBD2 | TRBJ2-7 | .
CASRDRRATNEKLFF | TGTGCCAGCAGGGACAGGAGGGCAACTAATGAAAAACTGTTTTTT | TRBV6-1 | TRBD1 | TRBJ1-4 | .
CASSIGDRGLTNEQFF | TGTGCCAGTAGTATAGGTGACAGGGGACTTACGAATGAGCAGTTCTTC | TRBV19 | TRBD1 | TRBJ2-1 | .
CASSQERTVNTEAFF | TGCGCCAGCAGCCAAGAACGCACTGTGAACACTGAAGCTTTCTTT | TRBV4-1 | . | TRBJ1-1 | .
CASSGHLNTEAFF | TGTGCCAGCAGTGGTCACCTCAACACTGAAGCTTTCTTT | TRBV28 | . | TRBJ1-1 | .
CASSQGAEQYF | TGTGCCAGCAGCCAGGGGGCCGAGCAGTACTTC | TRBV2 | TRBD1 | TRBJ2-7 | once
CASSTGLAGVDNEQFF | TGTGCCAGCAGCACCGGACTAGCGGGAGTCGACAATGAGCAGTTCTTC | TRBV7-3 | TRBD2 | TRBJ2-1 | .
CASSPVAMETQYF | TGTGCCAGCAGCCCAGTTGCAATGGAGACCCAGTACTTC | TRBV5-6 | . | TRBJ2-5 | .
CASSQKRNEQFF | TGTGCCAGCAGCCAAAAAAGGAATGAGCAGTTCTTC | TRBV7-6 | . | TRBJ2-1 | .
CASSSLAGVLHEQYF | TGTGCCAGCAGTTCCTTAGCGGGAGTACTCCACGAGCAGTACTTC | TRBV27 | TRBD2 | TRBJ2-7 | .
CASSATSGTPNGELFF | TGTGCCAGCAGCGCGACGTCTGGGACTCCCAACGGGGAGCTGTTTTTT | TRBV11-2 | . | TRBJ2-2 | .
CASSTGEGNQPQHF | TGCGCCAGCAGCACAGGGGAGGGCAATCAGCCCCAGCATTTT | TRBV4-1 | TRBD1 | TRBJ1-5 | .
CASSEQGSYEQYF | TGTGCCAGCAGCGAACAGGGTTCCTACGAGCAGTACTTC | TRBV9 | . | TRBJ2-7 | .